The rows below give T cell receptor beta chains drawn from one sample of a study of blood T cell repertoires in COVID-19. Libraries were prepared by immunoSEQ multiplex PCR; TCRdb keeps only in-frame clonotypes and omits some of them. The sample has 150,000 to 200,000 clones; about 89% are singletons. Source material: peripheral blood. These receptors were taken from a man aged 18 to 30 who had recovered from COVID-19. The CDR3 runs from the conserved cysteine through the conserved F or W. A D gene is named only where the DNA matches it firmly. Only part of the rows carry a size: once, few, many, or a class if the clone is expanded.

clone_size: .; j_call: TRBJ1-1; d_call: .; v_call: TRBV27; cdr3_aa: CASTLGPNTEAFF; cdr3_nt: TGTGCCAGCACCCTTGGGCCGAACACTGAAGCTTTCTTT
clone_size: .; j_call: TRBJ2-7; d_call: .; v_call: TRBV19; cdr3_aa: CASSPWAGETYEQYF; cdr3_nt: TGTGCCAGTAGTCCCTGGGCAGGCGAGACCTACGAGCAGTACTTC
clone_size: .; j_call: TRBJ1-4; d_call: TRBD1; v_call: TRBV29-1; cdr3_aa: CSVGQGNEKLFF; cdr3_nt: TGCAGCGTTGGACAGGGTAATGAAAAACTGTTTTTT
clone_size: .; j_call: TRBJ1-3; d_call: .; v_call: TRBV3-1/TRBV3-2; cdr3_aa: CASTPDRPGDTIYF; cdr3_nt: TGTGCCAGCACCCCGGACAGACCCGGGGACACCATATATTTT
clone_size: .; j_call: TRBJ2-3; d_call: TRBD1; v_call: TRBV19; cdr3_aa: CASRETGSATHTQYF; cdr3_nt: TGTGCCAGTAGGGAGACAGGGTCCGCCACACATACGCAGTATTTT
clone_size: .; j_call: TRBJ1-2; d_call: .; v_call: TRBV9; cdr3_aa: CASSVVDRTYGYTF; cdr3_nt: TGTGCCAGCAGCGTAGTCGACAGGACCTATGGCTACACCTTC
clone_size: .; j_call: TRBJ2-7; d_call: .; v_call: TRBV28; cdr3_aa: CASSFVSAYEQYF; cdr3_nt: TGTGCCAGCAGTTTCGTCAGCGCCTACGAGCAGTACTTC
clone_size: .; j_call: TRBJ2-4; d_call: TRBD1; v_call: TRBV5-6; cdr3_aa: CASSLRPGTGKNIQYF; cdr3_nt: TGTGCCAGCAGCCTCAGGCCCGGGACAGGAAAAAACATTCAGTACTTC
clone_size: once; j_call: TRBJ1-6; d_call: .; v_call: TRBV28; cdr3_aa: CASSPPEGNSPLHF; cdr3_nt: TGTGCCAGCAGCCCACCTGAGGGTAATTCACCCCTCCACTTT
clone_size: .; j_call: TRBJ2-1; d_call: .; v_call: TRBV7-6; cdr3_aa: CASSISDNEQFF; cdr3_nt: TGTGCCAGCAGCATTAGTGACAATGAGCAGTTCTTC
clone_size: once; j_call: TRBJ2-2; d_call: TRBD2; v_call: TRBV13; cdr3_aa: CASSLVAGGPNTGELFF; cdr3_nt: TGTGCCAGCAGCTTAGTCGCGGGAGGGCCGAACACCGGGGAGCTGTTTTTT
clone_size: .; j_call: TRBJ1-6; d_call: .; v_call: TRBV4-3; cdr3_aa: CASSQGDRYSPLHF; cdr3_nt: TGCGCCAGCAGCCAAGGTGACAGATATTCACCCCTCCACTTT
clone_size: .; j_call: TRBJ2-7; d_call: .; v_call: TRBV28; cdr3_aa: CASSFSPSYEQYF; cdr3_nt: TGTGCCAGCAGTTTTAGCCCCTCCTACGAGCAGTACTTC
clone_size: .; j_call: TRBJ2-7; d_call: TRBD1; v_call: TRBV10-3; cdr3_aa: CAISEKRQGSYEQYF; cdr3_nt: TGTGCCATCAGTGAAAAGAGACAGGGGTCCTACGAGCAGTACTTC
clone_size: .; j_call: TRBJ1-5; d_call: .; v_call: TRBV5-6; cdr3_aa: CASSLAGDGRYSNQPQHF; cdr3_nt: TGTGCCAGCAGCTTGGCAGGGGACGGCCGGTATAGCAATCAGCCCCAGCATTTT
clone_size: .; j_call: TRBJ2-3; d_call: .; v_call: TRBV7-2; cdr3_aa: CASSGTTDTQYF; cdr3_nt: TGTGCCAGCAGTGGGACTACAGATACGCAGTATTTT
clone_size: .; j_call: TRBJ2-2; d_call: TRBD1; v_call: TRBV7-8; cdr3_aa: CASSSRLQGAWNTGELFF; cdr3_nt: TGTGCCAGCAGCTCGAGATTGCAGGGGGCGTGGAACACCGGGGAGCTGTTTTTT
clone_size: .; j_call: TRBJ2-1; d_call: TRBD2; v_call: TRBV6-2/TRBV6-3; cdr3_aa: CASSGLAHSNEQFF; cdr3_nt: TGTGCCAGCAGTGGACTAGCCCACTCCAATGAGCAGTTCTTC
clone_size: .; j_call: TRBJ2-6; d_call: TRBD2; v_call: TRBV3-1/TRBV3-2; cdr3_aa: CASTFLGGAGANVLTF; cdr3_nt: TGTGCCAGCACCTTCCTGGGGGGGGCTGGGGCCAACGTCCTGACTTTC
clone_size: few; j_call: TRBJ2-7; d_call: .; v_call: TRBV9; cdr3_aa: CASSVEPAAQFYEQYF; cdr3_nt: TGTGCCAGCAGCGTAGAACCAGCGGCCCAATTCTACGAGCAGTACTTC
clone_size: .; j_call: TRBJ2-1; d_call: TRBD2; v_call: TRBV7-3; cdr3_aa: CASSLSGRAYNEQFF; cdr3_nt: TGTGCCAGCAGCTTAAGCGGGAGGGCCTACAATGAGCAGTTCTTC
clone_size: .; j_call: TRBJ2-4; d_call: TRBD1; v_call: TRBV5-1; cdr3_aa: CASSTGTGGGKNIQYF; cdr3_nt: TGCGCCAGCAGCACCGGGACAGGGGGCGGCAAAAACATTCAGTACTTC
clone_size: .; j_call: TRBJ1-6; d_call: TRBD1; v_call: TRBV11-2; cdr3_aa: CASSGQGGAPLHF; cdr3_nt: TGTGCCAGCAGTGGACAGGGGGGCGCACCCCTCCACTTT
clone_size: .; j_call: TRBJ2-7; d_call: .; v_call: TRBV24-1; cdr3_aa: CATSETGTYEQYF; cdr3_nt: TGTGCCACCAGTGAGACGGGAACCTACGAGCAGTACTTC
clone_size: .; j_call: TRBJ2-7; d_call: TRBD1; v_call: TRBV4-1; cdr3_aa: CASRGGSSEHEQYF; cdr3_nt: TGCGCCAGCAGAGGGGGCAGTTCTGAGCACGAGCAGTACTTC
clone_size: .; j_call: TRBJ2-7; d_call: TRBD2; v_call: TRBV19; cdr3_aa: CASSMGTSGSYEQYF; cdr3_nt: TGTGCCAGTAGTATGGGGACTAGCGGATCCTACGAGCAGTACTTC
clone_size: .; j_call: TRBJ2-1; d_call: TRBD2; v_call: TRBV7-3; cdr3_aa: CASSLFAGDTYNEQFF; cdr3_nt: TGTGCCAGCAGCTTATTCGCGGGAGACACCTACAATGAGCAGTTCTTC
clone_size: .; j_call: TRBJ2-7; d_call: .; v_call: TRBV12-2; cdr3_aa: CASRLLPGTEPYEQYF; cdr3_nt: TGTGCAAGTCGCCTCCTTCCCGGGACAGAACCCTACGAGCAGTACTTC
clone_size: .; j_call: TRBJ1-3; d_call: .; v_call: TRBV11-2; cdr3_aa: CASSKQGVYGNTIYF; cdr3_nt: TGTGCCAGCAGCAAACAAGGGGTATATGGAAACACCATATATTTT
clone_size: .; j_call: TRBJ2-5; d_call: .; v_call: TRBV5-4; cdr3_aa: CASSTRRQEETQYF; cdr3_nt: TGTGCCAGCAGCACACGTCGACAGGAAGAGACCCAGTACTTC
clone_size: .; j_call: TRBJ2-3; d_call: .; v_call: TRBV4-1; cdr3_aa: CASSQDVIASDTQYF; cdr3_nt: TGCGCCAGCAGCCAAGATGTAATAGCTTCGGATACGCAGTATTTT
clone_size: once; j_call: TRBJ2-2; d_call: .; v_call: TRBV12-3/TRBV12-4; cdr3_aa: CASSSAGELFF; cdr3_nt: TGTGCCAGCAGCTCCGCCGGGGAGCTGTTTTTT
clone_size: .; j_call: TRBJ2-2; d_call: .; v_call: TRBV18; cdr3_aa: CASSPAGIGELFF; cdr3_nt: TGTGCCAGCTCGCCCGCAGGGATCGGGGAGCTGTTTTTT
clone_size: .; j_call: TRBJ2-2; d_call: .; v_call: TRBV9; cdr3_aa: CASSAAPTVNTGELFF; cdr3_nt: TGTGCCAGCAGCGCGGCGCCGACAGTGAACACCGGGGAGCTGTTTTTT
clone_size: .; j_call: TRBJ1-1; d_call: .; v_call: TRBV28; cdr3_aa: CASSPLQPGNTEAFF; cdr3_nt: TGTGCCAGCAGTCCCCTTCAGCCGGGGAATACTGAAGCTTTCTTT
clone_size: .; j_call: TRBJ2-3; d_call: TRBD2; v_call: TRBV12-3/TRBV12-4; cdr3_aa: CASSFMGGDTQYF; cdr3_nt: TGTGCCAGCAGTTTTATGGGGGGGGATACGCAGTATTTT
clone_size: .; j_call: TRBJ1-1; d_call: .; v_call: TRBV19; cdr3_aa: CASTPQVNTEAFF; cdr3_nt: TGTGCCAGTACCCCGCAGGTTAACACTGAAGCTTTCTTT
clone_size: few; j_call: TRBJ1-2; d_call: .; v_call: TRBV12-3/TRBV12-4; cdr3_aa: CASSPGRAGYTF; cdr3_nt: TGTGCCAGCAGTCCTGGGAGGGCCGGCTACACCTTC
clone_size: .; j_call: TRBJ1-5; d_call: .; v_call: TRBV5-6; cdr3_aa: CASSRGPPNQPQHF; cdr3_nt: TGTGCCAGCAGCAGAGGTCCCCCGAATCAGCCCCAGCATTTT
clone_size: .; j_call: TRBJ1-5; d_call: TRBD1; v_call: TRBV10-3; cdr3_aa: CAISRGTGVNQPQHF; cdr3_nt: TGTGCCATCAGCCGCGGGACAGGGGTAAATCAGCCCCAGCATTTT